This T cell receptor beta chain emerged from a study of T-cell reconstitution after alpha-beta-depleted transplantation in children. Findings and limits, study-wide: Among T cells one year after transplant, newly produced cells accounted for most counts and diversity. Diversity of TCRbeta at day 60 was high in some patients, arising from surviving recipient T cells and thymic progenitors.

This sample's TCRbeta library carried unique molecular identifier barcodes. In TCRdb, the PCR reads were re-called with MiXCR into one record per CDR3 protein. The sample lists about 600,000 distinct CDR3 sequences; more than 20% were seen once. In the case of this clonotype: Its target is not known.

Here the sequenced sample was PBMCs, mostly from graft donor cells, taken 360 days after TCRalphabeta/CD19-depleted stem cell transplant. The source is a boy under two years old who had a stem cell transplant for acute myeloid leukemia, so the T cells may come from the graft donor.

DNA of the CDR3: TGTGCCAGCAGCCTAACCTGGGGGGCCAATGAGCAGTTCTTC. It translates to CASSLTWGANEQFF. V is TRBV14 and J is TRBJ2-1, with D possibly called TRBD1 or TRBD2 (6 bases each). Trimming took 4 bases from V and 6 from J, leaving 13 bases between them. Germline values: CDR1 SGHDN, CDR2 FVKESK. There are 14 residues in the CDR3.